These 29 T cell receptor beta chains share one sample of origin, sequenced in a study of early T cells in non-severe SARS-CoV-2 infection. MiXCR, applied by TCRdb to the 5' RACE reads, yields one record per CDR3 protein. The repertoire has tens of thousands of distinct CDR3 sequences, 5.5% to 6.5% of them found once; the top ten carry about 8%. The sample consisted of whole blood. The receptors here all came from an adult who was a healthcare worker with PCR-confirmed SARS-CoV-2 infection or an uninfected control (not recorded which).

This clonotype has ten or more counts. CDR3 nucleotides: TGTGCCAGCAGCGCCGGAAACATTCTGGATACGCAGTATTTT. Protein sequence: CASSAGNILDTQYF. V gene TRBV7-9 combines with J gene TRBJ2-3, with no clear D. Germline values: CDR1 SEHNR, CDR2 FQNEAQ (reference sequence). This CDR3 comprises 14 residues. Trimming left V 5 bases short and J 6 bases short, with 15 bases between.

The sample holds many counts of this clonotype. The gene calls are TRBV12-3 or TRBV12-4 and TRBJ1-1; D unresolved. This CDR3 spans 13 amino acids. Trimming pared 4 bases from V and 5 bases from J, leaving 11 bases between. The CDR3 here is CASSSQSKTEAFF. The DNA for the CDR3 is TGTGCCAGCAGTTCCCAGTCTAAGACTGAAGCTTTCTTT.

This clonotype has a count of ten or more. The V call is TRBV29-1, the J call TRBJ2-7; D could derive from TRBD1 or TRBD2 (5 bases each). The CDR3 has 12 residues. V was trimmed by 2 bases and J by 2 bases, leaving 7 bases between them. The germline V gene encodes CDR1 SQVTM and CDR2 ANQGSEA. The CDR3 protein is CSVEQGPYEQYF. DNA of the CDR3: TGCAGCGTTGAACAGGGACCCTACGAGCAGTACTTC.

On this clonotype: A much larger clone lies one base from this, so it may be a read error. The rearrangement joins TRBV5-5 to TRBJ2-5; TRBD2 matches 7 bases. The germline CDR1 and CDR2 sequences are SGHKS and YYEKEE (reference sequence). This CDR3 is built from 15 residues. V was clipped by 4 bases and J by 5 bases; unmatched bases: 11. CDR3 DNA: TGTGCCAGCAGCCCTAACCCACTAGCGACCGAGACCCAGTACTTC. Its translation: CASSPNPLATETQYF.

This clonotype occurred many times. The chain couples TRBV5-5 to TRBJ2-7; 9 bases match TRBD1. This CDR3 has 15 residues. Germline CDR1 and CDR2: SGHKS and YYEKEE (reference sequence). Losses at the gene ends were 5 bases for V and 1 base for J; bases not matched to a gene: 7. CDR3 loop: CASSTGTGISYEQYF. The CDR3 DNA follows: TGTGCCAGCAGTACCGGGACAGGGATATCCTACGAGCAGTACTTC.

The chain recombines TRBV4-2 with TRBJ2-2; D remains unclear. The CDR3 consists of 16 residues. V dropped 4 bases and J dropped 2 bases, with 14 bases sitting between them. The germline gives CDR1 LGHNA, CDR2 YNFKEQ. The CDR3 loop is CASSPQMIANTGELFF. The CDR3 nucleotides read TGTGCCAGCAGCCCCCAAATGATTGCTAACACCGGGGAGCTGTTTTTT.

This clonotype was counted between two and nine times. The chain has TRBV18 and TRBJ2-7; perhaps TRBD1 as D (6 bases). The V gene lost 4 bases and the J gene lost 5 bases, with 15 bases spanning the gap. Germline CDR1 reads KGHSH; CDR2 reads LQKENI. This CDR3 comprises 14 residues. CDR3 amino acids: CASSLRTESDEQYF. CDR3 nucleotides: TGTGCCAGCTCACTAAGGACAGAGAGCGACGAGCAGTACTTC.

This clonotype was seen repeatedly, ten times or more. V and J are TRBV18 and TRBJ1-4; D gene ambiguous. The germline CDR1 and CDR2 sequences are KGHSH and LQKENI. The CDR3 loop spans 13 amino acids. Trimming took 4 bases from V and 8 from J, leaving 11 bases between them. The CDR3 region has the DNA TGTGCCAGCTCACAAGGGAGTCGCGAAAAACTGTTTTTT. Amino acids: CASSQGSREKLFF.

This clonotype was detected ten times or more. The chain combines TRBV7-8 with TRBJ2-1, with a tentative D call TRBD2 (6 bases). This CDR3 region has 15 residues. V was shortened by 3 bases and J by 8 bases, with 17 bases between the two germline ends. Germline values: CDR1 SGHVS, CDR2 FQNEAQ. The CDR3 DNA sequence: TGTGCCAGCAGCTTTCCGGGAGTGGTCGGAGATGAGCAGTTCTTC. Translation gives CASSFPGVVGDEQFF.

This clonotype has ten or more counts. The genes are TRBV15 and TRBJ1-1; no definite D call. Looked up from germline, CDR1 is LNHNV and CDR2 is YYDKDF (reference sequence). The CDR3 extends over 15 amino acids. Trimming stripped 1 base from V and 1 base from J, with 10 bases between. In DNA, the CDR3 is TGTGCCACCAGCAGAGGAACAGTAACGAACACTGAAGCTTTCTTT. Translation: CATSRGTVTNTEAFF.

The table lists this clonotype with many counts. The chain couples TRBV2 to TRBJ2-2, with D tentatively TRBD2 (6 bases). Deletions cut 1 base from V and 1 base from J, with 10 bases between. CDR3 length: 16 residues. CDR1 SNHLY and CDR2 FYNNEI come from the germline V gene. The CDR3 nucleotides are TGTGCCAGCAGTGAAGAGGCGGGGTGGAACACCGGGGAGCTGTTTTTT. Its protein product is CASSEEAGWNTGELFF.

The chain uses TRBV7-2 and TRBJ2-2; 7 bases line up with TRBD1. The germline V gene encodes CDR1 SGHTA and CDR2 FQGNSA. After removal of 2 bases from V and 4 bases from J, the junction contained 4 bases not matched to a gene. CDR3 length: 15 residues. CDR3 bases: TGTGCCAGCAGCTTAACAGGGGTTTCCACCGGGGAGCTGTTTTTT. Its translation: CASSLTGVSTGELFF.

This clonotype has a single count. The rearrangement uses TRBV6-5 and TRBJ2-3; 14 nucleotides match TRBD2. Germline V gene lookup returns CDR1 MNHEY and CDR2 SVGAGI. The V and J ends lost 0 bases and 0 bases, in that order; junction bases with no gene match: 5. This CDR3 has 19 residues. The DNA of the CDR3 is TGTGCCAGCAGTTACTCGGGGACTAGCGGGAGAGCCAGCACAGATACGCAGTATTTT. Encoded protein: CASSYSGTSGRASTDTQYF.

This clonotype occurred a few times. The V gene is TRBV7-3, the J gene TRBJ2-3, with D perhaps TRBD2 (5 bases). Per the germline V gene, CDR1 is SGHTA and CDR2 is FQGTGA. This CDR3 has 19 residues. Trimming took 3 bases from V and 9 from J, leaving 31 bases between them. CDR3 nucleotide sequence: TGTGCCAGCAGCTTCCCTGGCAGCGGAGACTCCAGGAGAGGTTCGACGCAGTATTTT. Its translation is CASSFPGSGDSRRGSTQYF.

This clonotype was seen repeatedly, ten times or more. The chain employs TRBV4-1 and TRBJ2-7, with 10 bases that match TRBD2. V shed 1 base and J 6 bases; nucleotides not matched to a gene: 15. Germline V gene data show CDR1 as MGHRA and CDR2 as YSYEKL. The CDR3 has 18 residues. The CDR3 region has the DNA TGCGCCAGCAGCCAAGCTGCGGCTAGCGGGAGATTCAGTCGCGAGCAGTACTTC. Encoded protein: CASSQAAASGRFSREQYF.

This clonotype was recorded at least ten times. This rearrangement joins TRBV19 to TRBJ2-1; 11 nucleotides match TRBD2. CDR1 is LNHDA, CDR2 SQIVND, per germline (reference sequence). V lost 6 bases and J lost 4; bases outside the gene matches: 11. The length of the CDR3 is 17 residues. CDR3 amino acids: CASRDSSGGSLYNEQFF. CDR3 sequence (DNA): TGTGCCAGTAGGGACTCTAGCGGGGGGTCCCTATACAATGAGCAGTTCTTC.

This clonotype appeared many times. The rearrangement links TRBV29-1 to TRBJ2-5, with D possibly matching TRBD2 (5 bases). The CDR3 has 14 amino acids. Germline lookup yields CDR1 SQVTM and CDR2 ANQGSEA. Trimming took 0 bases from V and 4 from J, leaving 12 bases between them. The CDR3 DNA reads as TGCAGCGTTGAAGATCTTTTAGGAGGAGAGACCCAGTACTTC. It is translated as CSVEDLLGGETQYF.

In its sample, this clonotype was seen many times. The V call is TRBV6-2 or TRBV6-3, the J call TRBJ2-1, with TRBD2 as a possible D gene (5 bases). Trimming removed 4 bases at V and 6 bases at J, with 22 bases between. The CDR3 length is 17 residues. Germline CDR1 MNHEY, CDR2 SVGEGT. The CDR3 coding sequence is TGTGCCAGCAGTTTAAACCCCCTACGTAGCGTTTCCAATGAGCAGTTCTTC. It specifies CASSLNPLRSVSNEQFF.

Turning to this clonotype: A much more abundant neighbour one base away suggests this may be a read error. The chain has TRBV7-8 and TRBJ2-5; D is unresolved. V shed 0 bases and J shed 2 bases, with 10 bases lying between them. From germline, CDR1 is SGHVS and CDR2 FQNEAQ. CDR3 length: 15 residues. The CDR3, as DNA: TGTGCCAGCAGCTTAGCTCTGGACCCGCAAGAGACCCAGTACTTC. Protein product: CASSLALDPQETQYF. Based on the CDR3 plus reference TRBV7-8 and TRBJ2-5, the full variable domain is GAGVSQSPRYKVAKRGQDVALRCDPISGHVSLFWYQQALGQGPEFLTYFQNEAQLDKSGLPSDRFFAERPEGSVSTLKIQRTQQEDSAVYLCASSLALDPQETQYFGPGTRLLVL.

Ten or more counts support this clonotype. CDR3 sequence: CATARDRAFDEQFF. The CDR3 DNA reads TGCGCCACCGCTAGGGACAGGGCGTTCGATGAGCAGTTCTTC. The J gene is TRBJ2-1, the V gene TRBV5-1; 9 positions match TRBD1. This CDR3 has 14 amino acids. CDR1 is SGHRS, CDR2 YFSETQ, per germline. V lost 9 bases, J lost 8 bases, and 12 bases stayed unmatched.

This clonotype has at least ten counts. V is TRBV10-3 and J is TRBJ2-1, with 8 positions matching TRBD2. CDR3 length: 15 residues. Germline V gene data show CDR1 as ENHRY and CDR2 as SYGVKD. Germline trimming cut 6 bases from V and 4 bases from J; bases unmatched to any gene: 8. The CDR3 sequence: CAISRRAGEYNEQFF. CDR3 bases: TGTGCCATCAGCCGAAGAGCGGGAGAGTACAATGAGCAGTTCTTC.

Only a few counts were recorded for this clonotype. V is TRBV18 and J is TRBJ1-2, with TRBD1 as a possible D gene (6 bases). This CDR3 spans 13 amino acids. The V end was cut by 1 base, the J end by 3 bases, with 6 bases between. Germline values: CDR1 KGHSH, CDR2 LQKENI. The CDR3 here is CASSPQGDYGYTF. In DNA form, the CDR3 reads TGTGCCAGCTCACCACAGGGGGACTATGGCTACACCTTC.

Ten or more counts support this clonotype. The chain recombines TRBV20-1 with TRBJ2-7; weak D call: TRBD2 (5 bases). The CDR3 has 15 residues. The germline V gene has CDR1 DFQATT and CDR2 SNEGSKA (reference sequence). V was clipped by 0 bases and J by 2 bases, with 14 bases between them. In DNA form, the CDR3 reads TGCAGTGCTAGAGATTTTCGGGGTTCGACCTACGAGCAGTACTTC. Translating gives CSARDFRGSTYEQYF.

The J gene is TRBJ1-1, the V gene TRBV6-2 or TRBV6-3, with D unresolved. The CDR3 is 12 amino acids. V gave up 10 bases and J gave up 2 bases, with 11 bases separating them. CDR1 is MNHEY and CDR2 is SVGEGT in the germline V gene. Written as DNA, the CDR3 is TGTGCCACCAAGCCCAGAAACACTGAAGCTTTCTTT. Translated, it gives CATKPRNTEAFF.

This clonotype has ten or more counts. The rearrangement links TRBV20-1 to TRBJ2-2; TRBD2 matches 11 bases. The CDR3 consists of 16 residues. Germline lookup yields CDR1 DFQATT and CDR2 SNEGSKA (reference sequence). Trimming took 1 base from V and 1 from J; bases not matched to a gene: 2. CDR3 amino acids: CSARVGTSGNTGELFF. In DNA, the CDR3 is TGCAGTGCTAGAGTAGGGACTAGCGGGAACACCGGGGAGCTGTTTTTT.

This clonotype was recorded many times. V usage is TRBV6-5 and J usage is TRBJ2-3; D is unclear. V dropped 10 bases and J dropped 2 bases, with 13 bases sitting between them. The germline CDR1 and CDR2 sequences are MNHEY and SVGAGI. The CDR3 sequence is 13 residues long. The DNA of the CDR3 is TGTGCCACGGGCTTGCGGCTCACAGATACGCAGTATTTT. Its translation: CATGLRLTDTQYF.

This clonotype was counted ten times or more. This chain connects TRBV12-3 or TRBV12-4 to TRBJ2-1; D remains ambiguous. Trimming shortened V by 1 base and J by 3 bases, and 7 bases separated the two germline ends. The CDR3 has 14 amino acids. As DNA, the CDR3 is TGTGCCAGCAGTTTAGGGCGGAACTACAATGAGCAGTTCTTC. Translated: CASSLGRNYNEQFF.

This clonotype is classed as medium-sized (0.01 to 0.1%). The rearrangement links TRBV5-1 to TRBJ2-1; TRBD1 is a possible D gene (5 bases). The CDR3 is made up of 11 amino acids. V was shortened by 5 bases and J by 9 bases, with 9 bases between the two germline ends. The germline gives CDR1 SGHRS, CDR2 YFSETQ. The CDR3 reads CASRYGAEQFF. CDR3 bases: TGCGCCAGCAGGTATGGGGCTGAGCAGTTCTTC.

In its sample, this clonotype was seen many times. The chain combines TRBV7-6 with TRBJ1-1, with TRBD1 matching over 11 bases. Germline V lookup: CDR1 SGHVS, CDR2 FNYEAQ. This CDR3 has 15 residues. V gave up 5 bases and J gave up 11 bases; unmatched junction bases: 13. CDR3 nucleotides: TGTGCCAGCAGCGAGGGACAGGGGGGGATAGGTGAGGCTTTCTTT. Amino acid sequence: CASSEGQGGIGEAFF.